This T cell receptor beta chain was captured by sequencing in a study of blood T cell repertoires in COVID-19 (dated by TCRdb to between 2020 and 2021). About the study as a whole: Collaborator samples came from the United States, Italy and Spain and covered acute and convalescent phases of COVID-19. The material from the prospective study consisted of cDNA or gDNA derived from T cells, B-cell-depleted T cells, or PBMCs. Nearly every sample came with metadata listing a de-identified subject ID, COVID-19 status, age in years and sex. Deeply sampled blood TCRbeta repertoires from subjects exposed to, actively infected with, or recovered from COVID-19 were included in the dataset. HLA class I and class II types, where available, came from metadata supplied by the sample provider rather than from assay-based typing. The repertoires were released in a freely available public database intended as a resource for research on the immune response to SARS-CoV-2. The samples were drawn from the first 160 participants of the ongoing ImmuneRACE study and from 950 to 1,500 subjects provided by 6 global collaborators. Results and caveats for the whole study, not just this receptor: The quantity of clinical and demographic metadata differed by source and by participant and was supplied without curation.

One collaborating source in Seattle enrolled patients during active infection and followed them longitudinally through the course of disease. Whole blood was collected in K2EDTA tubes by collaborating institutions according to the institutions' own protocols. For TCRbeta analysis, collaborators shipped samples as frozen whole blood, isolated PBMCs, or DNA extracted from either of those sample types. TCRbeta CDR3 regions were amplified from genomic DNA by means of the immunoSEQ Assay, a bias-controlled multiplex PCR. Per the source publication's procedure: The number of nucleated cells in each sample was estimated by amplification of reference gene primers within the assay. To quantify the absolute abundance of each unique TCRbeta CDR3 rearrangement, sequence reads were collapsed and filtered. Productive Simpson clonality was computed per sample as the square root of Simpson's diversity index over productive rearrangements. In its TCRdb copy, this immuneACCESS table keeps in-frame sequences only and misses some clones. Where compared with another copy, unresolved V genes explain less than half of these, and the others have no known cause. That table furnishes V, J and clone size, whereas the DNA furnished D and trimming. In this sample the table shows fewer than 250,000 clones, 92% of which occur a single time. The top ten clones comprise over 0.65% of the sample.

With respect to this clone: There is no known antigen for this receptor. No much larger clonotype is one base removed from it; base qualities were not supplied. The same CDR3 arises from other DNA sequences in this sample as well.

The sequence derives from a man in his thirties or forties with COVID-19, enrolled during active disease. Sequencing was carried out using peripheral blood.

The nucleotides are TGTGCCAGCAGCTTATTAGCGGGGGGGAGGAATGAGCAGTTCTTC. Translated, it reads CASSLLAGGRNEQFF. The sequence is built from TRBV11-2 and TRBJ2-1; 11 bases in the junction line up with TRBD2. The germline V gene yields SGHAT for CDR1 and FQNNGV for CDR2. The cysteine opens and the phenylalanine closes a CDR3 of 15 amino acids. Only CDR3 DNA remains: 45 bases, in frame from the first base. The V end gives up 2 bases and the J end 7 bases, leaving 4 bases in the junction not matched to a gene.